The clone carrying this TCR beta chain turned up a few times. Germline V CDR1 and CDR2: MNHNS, SASEGT. The CDR3 extends over 15 amino acids. V was clipped by 7 bases and J by 2 bases; unmatched bases: 8. The sample originates from a study of cytomegalovirus exposure and HLA in healthy donors. TCRdb's copy holds only in-frame clones and misses some; the assay was immunoSEQ multiplex PCR. The table lists some 140,000 clones, almost 85% of them singletons, with roughly 1.4% in the top ten. This rearrangement joins TRBV6-1 to TRBJ1-2, with TRBD1 identical over 9 bases. Sample: PBMCs. The TCR comes from a woman in her twenties or thirties in good health and CMV-seronegative. This CDR3 is CASITQGAGNYGYTF. The CDR3, as DNA: TGTGCCAGCATCACACAGGGGGCGGGAAACTATGGCTACACCTTC.